Included here is one TCR beta chain sequence, with context. The antigen is unknown. These data originate in a study of T cell responses to AZD1222 COVID-19 vaccine. Study-wide results and caveats: Clonal diversity may have been underestimated, and the donors were mostly white British, with more females than males. There were repertoire samples only from the period after the peak T cell response.

Timing groups of about 4 and about 12 weeks for second doses were pooled. The CDR3 extends over 13 amino acids. Germline lookup yields CDR1 MNHEY and CDR2 SVGAGI. Trimming cost V 6 bases and J 2 bases, with 8 bases left between them. Method: immunoSEQ multiplex PCR; TCRdb's copy keeps in-frame clones and lacks some. The sample includes approximately 77,000 clones, roughly 90% seen only once; the top ten take approximately 5%. This clonotype originated in an adult who received the AZD1222 COVID-19 vaccine. This specimen consisted of peripheral blood, obtained 28 days after the second AZD1222 dose. The chain links TRBV6-5 to TRBJ1-5; D call uncertain. The CDR3 coding sequence is TGTGCCAGCAGATCCGTCGGCAATCAGCCCCAGCATTTT. Its translation is CASRSVGNQPQHF.